The clone carrying this T cell receptor (beta chain) rates as medium-sized. Antigen: not known. The time point: pre-sensitization, week 0. Treatment denoted: therapeutic diphenylcyclopropenone sensitization with weekly scalp DPC. Blood draws came first, before each patch test. The record originates from a study of human T cells and chemical hapten exposure. Study as a whole: Skin of the upper inner arm, approximately 2 cm by approximately 2 cm, received 2% DPC for sensitization. Whole-study results and caveats: TCRs exceeding 1 in 1000 frequency stayed unchanged with DPC sensitization.

Unique molecular identifiers were linked by the library to individual cDNA molecules. A single record per CDR3 protein comes from TCRdb applying MiXCR to the RACE reads. The profile shows over 30,000 distinct CDR3 sequences, roughly 7.2% of them singletons. Germline CDR1 is MDHEN and CDR2 is SYDVKM. There are 18 residues in the CDR3. Between the trimmed V and J ends, which lost 1 base and 0 bases, there was a span of 18 bases. Sequencing used whole blood, obtained in connection with sensitization to the hapten diphenylcyclopropenone (DPC). This chain connects TRBV28 to TRBJ1-2, with D maybe TRBD1 (5 bases). This TCR came from a woman between 50 and 59 years old with alopecia areata. Some clones in this sample may be carry-over from other donors' samples. The CDR3 bases are TGTGCCAGCAGTTTATTCCCGGGACGGATACTGACTAACTATGGCTACACCTTC. Translation: CASSLFPGRILTNYGYTF.